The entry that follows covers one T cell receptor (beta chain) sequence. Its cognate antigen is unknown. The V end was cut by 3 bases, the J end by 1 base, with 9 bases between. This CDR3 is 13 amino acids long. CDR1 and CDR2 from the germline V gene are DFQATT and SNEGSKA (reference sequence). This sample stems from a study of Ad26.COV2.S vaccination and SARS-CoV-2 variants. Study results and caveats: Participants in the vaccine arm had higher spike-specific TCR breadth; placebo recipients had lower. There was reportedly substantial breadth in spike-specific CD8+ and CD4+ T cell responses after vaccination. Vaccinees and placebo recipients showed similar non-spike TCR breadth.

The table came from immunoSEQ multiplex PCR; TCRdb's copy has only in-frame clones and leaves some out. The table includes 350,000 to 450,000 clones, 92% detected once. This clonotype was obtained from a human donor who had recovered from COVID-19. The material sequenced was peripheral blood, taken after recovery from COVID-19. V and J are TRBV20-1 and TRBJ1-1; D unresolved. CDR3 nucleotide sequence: TGCAGTGCTAGTACGGTACCGAACACTGAAGCTTTCTTT. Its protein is CSASTVPNTEAFF.